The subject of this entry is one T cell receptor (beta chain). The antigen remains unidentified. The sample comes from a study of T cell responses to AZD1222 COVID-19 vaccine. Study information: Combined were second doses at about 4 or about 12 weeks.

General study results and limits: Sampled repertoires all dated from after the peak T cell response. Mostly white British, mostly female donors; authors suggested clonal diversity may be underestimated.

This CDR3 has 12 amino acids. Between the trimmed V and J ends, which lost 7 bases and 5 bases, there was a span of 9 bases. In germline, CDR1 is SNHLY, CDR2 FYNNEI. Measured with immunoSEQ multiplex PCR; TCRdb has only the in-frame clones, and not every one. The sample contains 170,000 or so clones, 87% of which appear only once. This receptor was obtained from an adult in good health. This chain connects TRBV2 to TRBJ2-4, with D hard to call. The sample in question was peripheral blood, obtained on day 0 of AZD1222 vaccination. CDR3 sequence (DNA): TGTGCCAGCACTATACAAGAAAACATTCAGTACTTC. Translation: CASTIQENIQYF.